This T cell receptor (beta chain) came from a study of blood T cells in healthy people across ages. Study-wide results and limits: In these data, TCR beta diversity tracked strongly with naive T cell percentage. Age advanced and TCR beta diversity per million T cells fell, roughly linearly.

Isolation yielded PBMCs, at least 6.5 million per sample, in every case. Primed by a sample-barcoded 5' primer and a J-beta primer mix, a second PCR proceeded for about 6 to 12 cycles. Each cDNA molecule was tagged by a template-switch adaptor with 12 random nucleotides. Via MiXCR, TCRdb re-called the 5' RACE reads, giving one row per CDR3 protein. The profile shows roughly 1.6 million distinct CDR3 sequences, around 35% of them singletons. CDR1 MNHEY and CDR2 SVGEGT come from the germline V gene. The CDR3 runs 15 residues. This clonotype was seen more than once but under ten times. Its antigen is unidentified. The junction does not match germline at one end; this may be a read error.

This chain connects TRBV6-2 or TRBV6-3 to TRBJ2-4, with 9 bases identical to TRBD1. This TCR came from a woman aged 25 to 39 in good health. The sample consisted of blood. CDR3 nucleotides: TGTGCCGGCAGTCGGGGGACAGGGAGATTGGACATTCAGTACTTC. It translates to CAGSRGTGRLDIQYF.